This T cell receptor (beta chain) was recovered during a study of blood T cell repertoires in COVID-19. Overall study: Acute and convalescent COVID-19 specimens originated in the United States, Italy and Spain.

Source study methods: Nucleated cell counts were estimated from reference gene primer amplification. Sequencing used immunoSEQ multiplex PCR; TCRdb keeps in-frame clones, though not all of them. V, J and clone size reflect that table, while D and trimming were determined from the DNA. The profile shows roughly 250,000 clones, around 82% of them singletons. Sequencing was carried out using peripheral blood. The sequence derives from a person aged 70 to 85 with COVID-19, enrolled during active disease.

The CDR3 coding sequence is TGTGCCAGAAGCTTGGCCGTCGGGAGGCGTCGTAAGTGGACAGATACGCAGTATTTT. The encoded protein is CARSLAVGRRRKWTDTQYF. The chain joins TRBV5-3 to TRBJ2-3; 7 nucleotides agree with TRBD2. TRBV5-3 is designated an ORF whose function remains uncertain. CDR3 size: 19 residues. The V segment lost 0 bases and the J segment 3 bases; nucleotides outside the gene matches: 16.